Presented here are 23 T cell receptor beta chains from one specimen sequenced in a study of relationships among human T cell subsets (dated by TCRdb to about 2010). Naive plus transitional T cells were isolated with anti-CD45RA microbeads from pooled isolated CD4+ and CD8+ T cells. Library method: multiplex PCR. TCRdb lists the instrument as 454 GS FLX. Semiquantitative ARM-PCR was used to amplify the TCR alpha and beta CDR3 regions from mRNA. In ARM-PCR, tagged nested gene-specific primers were applied first, and communal superprimers then carried out the exponential amplification. TCRdb trimmed the raw reads at Q25, called clones with MiXCR and kept productive beta chains. CDR3 protein duplicates are merged, each entry listing the most common genes and DNA. The sample contains about 7,400 distinct CDR3 sequences, 70% of them found a single time. The top ten constitute around 49% of the sample. Specimen: naive and transitional (CD45RA+) T cells sorted from blood. What the cell subset or site label conveys for this sample: CD45RA+ naive plus transitional T cells (Tn+t). These receptors all stem from a man aged 35-49 years in good health.

Here the CDR3 DNA reads TGTGCCAGCAGAGGGACACCTTATAGCAATCAGCCCCAGCATTTT. It codes for CASRGTPYSNQPQHF. The chain employs TRBV28 and TRBJ1-5; D might be TRBD1 (6 bases). From germline, CDR1 is MDHEN and CDR2 SYDVKM. Trimming shortened V by 6 bases and J by 0 bases, and 12 bases separated the two germline ends. This CDR3 region has 15 residues.

The genes are TRBV6-5 and TRBJ2-7; D could derive from TRBD1 or TRBD2 (5 bases each). This CDR3 has 13 amino acids. V lost 6 bases and J 7 bases, leaving 16 bases between the germline ends. Germline V gene sequence: CDR1 MNHEY, CDR2 SVGAGI. The CDR3 DNA sequence: TGTGCCAGCAGCCAAAGGGGCTCGGGGGAGCAGTACTTC. As protein: CASSQRGSGEQYF.

This clonotype was seen a handful of times. The CDR3 region is CASRGVRGGNQPQHF. In DNA form, the CDR3 reads TGTGCCAGCAGAGGAGTCAGGGGAGGCAATCAGCCCCAGCATTTT. The chain uses TRBV2 and TRBJ1-5, with D maybe TRBD1 (6 bases). V was pared by 6 bases and J by 2 bases, with 14 bases between. The V gene's germline CDR1 is SNHLY and CDR2 FYNNEI. The CDR3 is 15 residues long. The full variable domain, with the rest looked up from reference TRBV2 and TRBJ1-5, is EPEVTQTPSHQVTQMGQEVILRCVPISNHLYFYWYRQILGQKVEFLVSFYNNEISEKSEIFDDQFSVERPDGSNFTLKIRSTKLEDSAMYFCASRGVRGGNQPQHFGDGTRLSIL.

This clonotype showed up just a few times. The chain recombines TRBV2 with TRBJ2-2, with D uncertain. From germline, CDR1 is SNHLY and CDR2 FYNNEI. V dropped 3 bases and J dropped 0 bases, with 14 bases sitting between them. The CDR3 runs to 17 residues. CDR3 amino acids: CASSDAVVLTNTGELFF. CDR3 DNA sequence: TGTGCCAGCAGTGACGCAGTGGTGTTAACGAACACCGGGGAGCTGTTTTTT.

This clonotype turned up a few times. The chain carries TRBV4-1 and TRBJ1-6, with no clear D. Per the germline V gene, CDR1 is MGHRA and CDR2 is YSYEKL. The CDR3 has 15 amino acids. With 0 bases removed from V and 7 bases from J, the gap between germline ends came to 10 bases. The CDR3 nucleotides read TGCGCCAGCAGCCAAGATGTCACATTCAATTCACCCCTCCACTTT. As protein: CASSQDVTFNSPLHF.

The rearrangement uses TRBV7-9 and TRBJ1-3; no firm D call. The CDR3 extends over 16 amino acids. Germline V gives CDR1 SEHNR, CDR2 FQNEAQ (reference sequence). V was clipped by 3 bases and J by 0 bases, with 12 bases between them. The CDR3 DNA sequence: TGTGCCAGCAGCTTGGTCGGACGGAACTCTGGAAACACCATATATTTT. This encodes CASSLVGRNSGNTIYF.

This clonotype is hyperexpanded (1% or more). This chain connects TRBV19 to TRBJ2-7; D possibly uses TRBD1 or TRBD2 (5 bases each). Trimming removed 1 base from V and 2 bases from J, with 9 bases in between. Germline V gene sequence: CDR1 LNHDA, CDR2 SQIVND (reference sequence). This CDR3 has 14 amino acids. CDR3 sequence reads: CASSIAGTAYEQYF. The CDR3 DNA reads as TGTGCCAGTAGTATAGCTGGGACGGCCTACGAGCAGTACTTC. Supplemented by reference TRBV19 and TRBJ2-7, the full variable domain reads DGGITQSPKYLFRKEGQNVTLSCEQNLNHDAMYWYRQDPGQGLRLIYYSQIVNDFQKGDIAEGYSVSREKKESFPLTVTSAQKNPTAFYLCASSIAGTAYEQYFGPGTRLTVT.

The chain employs TRBV28 and TRBJ2-7; 10 positions match TRBD2. Losses at the gene ends were 2 bases for V and 3 bases for J; bases not matched to a gene: 10. Germline assignment: CDR1 MDHEN and CDR2 SYDVKM. This CDR3 contains 17 residues. The CDR3 DNA reads TGTGCCAGCAGTTTAAGGGGGATAATAGCGGGAGGCTACGAGCAGTACTTC. As protein: CASSLRGIIAGGYEQYF. The full variable domain, rest sourced from reference TRBV28 and TRBJ2-7, is DVKVTQSSRYLVKRTGEKVFLECVQDMDHENMFWYRQDPGLGLRLIYFSYDVKMKEKGDIPEGYSVSREKKERFSLILESASTNQTSMYLCASSLRGIIAGGYEQYFGPGTRLTVT.

The rearrangement joins TRBV27 to TRBJ2-2; possibly TRBD1 for D (6 bases). CDR1 is MNHEY and CDR2 is SMNVEV in the germline V gene (reference sequence). The CDR3 is 13 residues long. V lost 5 bases and J lost 5, with 9 bases in between. The DNA of the CDR3 is TGTGCCAGCAGTGTAGGGGGAACCGGGGAGCTGTTTTTT. Encoded protein: CASSVGGTGELFF.

The V and J genes are TRBV28 and TRBJ2-3; 8 positions agree with TRBD1. The CDR3 sequence is 16 residues long. The ends lost 6 bases at V and 2 bases at J; junction bases unmatched: 10. CDR1 is MDHEN and CDR2 is SYDVKM in the germline V gene. The CDR3 nucleotides are TGTGCCAGCAGAGGGCAGGACAGGGTTTACACAGATACGCAGTATTTT. This translates into CASRGQDRVYTDTQYF.

This sequence joins TRBV12-3 or TRBV12-4 and TRBJ2-1; 9 bases are a match to TRBD2. After removal of 6 bases from V and 6 bases from J, the junction contained 9 bases not matched to a gene. The CDR3 has 15 amino acids. Written as DNA, the CDR3 is TGTGCCAGCAGCCTTCCGGGACTAGCAGCCAATGAGCAGTTCTTC. Its protein product is CASSLPGLAANEQFF.

The chain combines TRBV9 with TRBJ2-3, with a possible D match to TRBD2 (5 bases). The V gene's germline CDR1 is SGDLS and CDR2 YYNGEE. Trimming removed 7 bases from V and 4 bases from J, with 13 bases in between. The CDR3 extends over 13 amino acids. The CDR3 region is CASAPEAADTQYF. DNA of the CDR3: TGTGCCAGCGCCCCCGAAGCGGCAGATACGCAGTATTTT.

V usage is TRBV28 and J usage is TRBJ2-7; TRBD1 agrees at 9 bases. Germline CDR1 and CDR2: MDHEN and SYDVKM. The CDR3 is 15 amino acids. Germline trimming cut 7 bases from V and 5 bases from J; bases unmatched to any gene: 12. CDR3 sequence (DNA): TGTGCCAGCAATACAGGGGGCGCTGGGTCCGACGAGCAGTACTTC. Translated: CASNTGGAGSDEQYF.

The CDR3 DNA follows: TGTGCCAGCAGCTCCAGGGACAGGGAGGATCAGCCCCAGCATTTT. Translating gives CASSSRDREDQPQHF. The chain employs TRBV7-4 and TRBJ1-5, with 9 bases lining up with TRBD1. The V segment lost 4 bases and the J segment 5 bases; nucleotides outside the gene matches: 6. Germline CDR1 SGHVT, CDR2 SQSDAQ. The CDR3 totals 15 residues.

This clonotype was seen more than once but under ten times. This sequence joins TRBV7-3 and TRBJ2-2; D gene ambiguous. Per germline, CDR1 SGHTA and CDR2 FQGTGA. With 2 bases removed from V and 2 bases from J, the gap between germline ends came to 3 bases. This CDR3 spans 13 amino acids. This CDR3 reads CASSLSNTGELFF. The DNA of the CDR3 is TGTGCCAGCAGCTTATCCAACACCGGGGAGCTGTTTTTT. Full variable domain (outside the CDR3, taken from reference TRBV7-3 and TRBJ2-2): GAGVSQTPSNKVTEKGKYVELRCDPISGHTALYWYRQSLGQGPEFLIYFQGTGAADDSGLPNDRFFAVRPEGSVSTLKIQRTERGDSAVYLCASSLSNTGELFFGEGSRLTVL.

This clonotype appeared a single time. The chain uses TRBV11-2 and TRBJ2-1; D is undetermined. Trimming cost V 3 bases and J 7 bases, with 16 bases left between them. The CDR3 runs to 15 residues. Germline values: CDR1 SGHAT, CDR2 FQNNGV. CDR3 DNA: TGTGCCAGCAGCTTGTTCGACCCAGGAAGGAATGAGCAGTTCTTC. Amino acid sequence: CASSLFDPGRNEQFF. The whole variable domain, remainder taken from reference TRBV11-2 and TRBJ2-1, is EAGVAQSPRYKIIEKRQSVAFWCNPISGHATLYWYQQILGQGPKLLIQFQNNGVVDDSQLPKDRFSAERLKGVDSTLKIQPAKLEDSAVYLCASSLFDPGRNEQFFGPGTRLTVL.

The sample holds one count of this clonotype. The chain carries TRBV20-1 and TRBJ2-5, with D maybe TRBD1 (5 bases). Per the germline V gene, CDR1 is DFQATT and CDR2 is SNEGSKA (reference sequence). V lost 0 bases and J lost 1, with 9 bases in between. The CDR3 sequence is 14 residues long. The CDR3 nucleotides are TGCAGTGCTAGAGATCGTAGGGGCCAAGAGACCCAGTACTTC. The encoded protein is CSARDRRGQETQYF.

V and J are TRBV20-1 and TRBJ2-3, with D perhaps TRBD2 (6 bases). The V and J ends lost 5 bases and 1 base respectively, with 13 bases between them. In germline, CDR1 is DFQATT, CDR2 SNEGSKA (reference sequence). The CDR3 loop spans 14 amino acids. The CDR3 DNA reads TGCAGTGCTGGGGACTCCTCCCGCACAGATACGCAGTATTTT. It codes for CSAGDSSRTDTQYF.

J is TRBJ2-5 and V is TRBV28, with D hard to call. V was cut by 6 bases and J by 4 bases, with 15 bases left in between. The CDR3 covers 14 residues. The germline V gene encodes CDR1 MDHEN and CDR2 SYDVKM. As DNA, the CDR3 is TGTGCCAGCAGCCCTAGGTGGTCCCCAGAGACCCAGTACTTC. Translating gives CASSPRWSPETQYF.

The rearrangement joins TRBV4-1 to TRBJ2-7; D unresolved. Germline CDR1 is MGHRA and CDR2 is YSYEKL. Trimming pared 0 bases from V and 0 bases from J, leaving 6 bases between. This CDR3 spans 14 amino acids. The CDR3 DNA sequence: TGCGCCAGCAGCCAAGATCGGTTCTCCTACGAGCAGTACTTC. This codes for CASSQDRFSYEQYF.

The V gene is TRBV7-3, the J gene TRBJ2-3; the match to TRBD2 covers 7 bases. V lost 3 bases and J lost 2; bases outside the gene matches: 2. This CDR3 is 14 amino acids long. The germline V gene has CDR1 SGHTA and CDR2 FQGTGA. In DNA form, the CDR3 reads TGTGCCAGCAGCTTTGCGGGGGACACAGATACGCAGTATTTT. Protein sequence: CASSFAGDTDTQYF.

This clonotype was recorded once. This sequence joins TRBV14 and TRBJ2-3; unclear D gene. V was pared by 1 base and J by 8 bases, with 13 bases between. Per the germline V gene, CDR1 is SGHDN and CDR2 is FVKESK. This CDR3 comprises 14 residues. In nucleotides, the CDR3 is TGTGCCAGCAGCCAAGCTAACCGGGCCGGTACGCAGTATTTT. Amino acids: CASSQANRAGTQYF.

The chain uses TRBV29-1 and TRBJ2-1; possible D gene TRBD2, 6 bases. Trimming stripped 8 bases from V and 8 bases from J, with 19 bases between. CDR1 and CDR2 (germline): SQVTM, ANQGSEA. The CDR3 covers 13 residues. In DNA form, the CDR3 reads TGCAGCCTCGCGACTAGTGTGTCAGATGAGCAGTTCTTC. Translating it yields CSLATSVSDEQFF.